A selection of T cell receptor beta chains follows, all from one sample in a study of CD8 T cells in ankylosing spondylitis. TCRdb reanalysed the 5' RACE reads using MiXCR and keeps one entry per CDR3 protein. The sample comprises about 360,000 distinct CDR3 sequences, around 20% of which are singletons, and 10% to 15% rests with the top ten. Sequenced material: blood, either unsorted or a sorted T cell fraction (not recorded which). The receptor set was obtained from a male donor with ankylosing spondylitis or in good health (not recorded which). Each CDR3 is given with its conserved first and last residue. D genes are given only for firm matches. Some rows mark clone size as missing; the rest say once, few, many or name a class of expanded clone.

cdr3_aa cdr3_nt j_call v_call clone_size d_call
CASSWDLTESSYEQYF TGCGCCAGCAGCTGGGACTTGACAGAGAGCTCCTACGAGCAGTACTTC TRBJ2-7 TRBV5-1 NA NA
CASSLEVGGLYEQYF TGTGCCAGCAGCTTAGAAGTGGGGGGCCTCTACGAGCAGTACTTC TRBJ2-7 TRBV7-2 NA NA
CASSYTTGNGQYF TGTGCCAGCAGTTACACGACAGGGAACGGGCAGTACTTC TRBJ2-7 TRBV6-2/TRBV6-3 NA TRBD1
CASSPLLRGTSYEQYF TGTGCCAGCAGTCCCCTACTGCGGGGGACCTCCTACGAGCAGTACTTC TRBJ2-7 TRBV28 NA TRBD2
CASSLWTANTGELFF TGCGCCAGCAGCTTGTGGACAGCGAACACCGGGGAGCTGTTTTTT TRBJ2-2 TRBV5-1 few NA
CASSQVFGTGAYEQYF TGCGCCAGCAGCCAAGTATTCGGGACAGGGGCTTACGAGCAGTACTTC TRBJ2-7 TRBV4-1 NA TRBD1
CSASELGGSYNEQFF TGCAGTGCTAGCGAACTGGGGGGCTCATACAATGAGCAGTTCTTC TRBJ2-1 TRBV20-1 few NA
CASSQDGEAPYNEQFF TGCGCCAGCAGCCAAGATGGGGAGGCCCCCTACAATGAGCAGTTCTTC TRBJ2-1 TRBV4-1 few NA
CSGILETRETQYF TGCAGCGGTATCCTAGAGACTCGTGAGACCCAGTACTTC TRBJ2-5 TRBV29-1 NA NA
CSVVSGYGQETQYF TGCAGCGTTGTGTCTGGGTATGGGCAAGAGACCCAGTACTTC TRBJ2-5 TRBV29-1 NA NA
CASSLDREIDEQYF TGCGCCAGCAGCTTGGACAGGGAGATCGACGAGCAGTACTTC TRBJ2-7 TRBV5-1 NA NA
CAISEGRDNEQFF TGTGCCATCAGTGAGGGACGGGACAATGAGCAGTTCTTC TRBJ2-1 TRBV10-3 NA NA
CASSELEGTYEQYF TGTGCCAGCAGTGAATTGGAGGGAACCTACGAGCAGTACTTC TRBJ2-7 TRBV25-1 NA NA
CASSFVGQRGTEAFF TGTGCCAGCAGTTTTGTCGGACAGAGGGGCACTGAAGCTTTCTTT TRBJ1-1 TRBV28 NA NA
CASSTPAKRGGTDTQYF TGTGCCAGCAGCACCCCAGCCAAGCGGGGGGGCACAGATACGCAGTATTTT TRBJ2-3 TRBV7-9 NA TRBD2
CASSLVWGSTTDTQYF TGTGCCAGCAGCTTAGTGTGGGGGAGTACCACAGATACGCAGTATTTT TRBJ2-3 TRBV7-6 few NA
CASSSIRYEQYF TGTGCCAGCAGTTCCATTCGCTACGAGCAGTACTTC TRBJ2-7 TRBV7-9 few NA
CASSPALAYEQYF TGTGCCAGCAGCCCGGCCCTGGCCTACGAGCAGTACTTC TRBJ2-7 TRBV3-1 NA NA
CASSFAGLAGGPRNEQFF TGTGCCAGCAGCTTCGCTGGACTAGCGGGGGGGCCTCGGAATGAGCAGTTCTTC TRBJ2-1 TRBV7-2 NA TRBD2
CASSKTESSYEQYF TGTGCCAGCAGCAAGACTGAAAGCTCCTACGAGCAGTACTTC TRBJ2-7 TRBV5-6 few NA
CASSLGRDYEQYF TGTGCCAGCAGCTTAGGTAGGGATTACGAGCAGTACTTC TRBJ2-7 TRBV7-6 many NA
CASSSPRGLVEEQYF TGTGCCAGCAGCTCCCCCAGGGGCCTCGTCGAGGAGCAGTACTTC TRBJ2-7 TRBV11-3 few NA
CASSETGGYWTYEQYF TGTGCCAGCAGTGAAACGGGGGGGTATTGGACCTACGAGCAGTACTTC TRBJ2-7 TRBV6-1 NA TRBD2
CASSEGLAGYRETQYF TGTGCCAGCAGTGAAGGCCTGGCAGGGTATCGAGAGACCCAGTACTTC TRBJ2-5 TRBV25-1 NA NA
CASSLGYRYEQYF TGTGCCAGCAGCTTAGGCTATAGATACGAGCAGTACTTC TRBJ2-7 TRBV7-2 NA NA
CASGYGTGSSPLHF TGTGCTAGTGGTTACGGGACAGGTTCCTCACCCCTCCACTTT TRBJ1-6 TRBV12-5 few TRBD1
CASSGTPNTEAFF TGTGCCAGCAGCGGGACACCGAACACTGAAGCTTTCTTT TRBJ1-1 TRBV27 NA NA
CASRPRDSNSYEQYF TGTGCCAGCAGACCCCGGGACAGCAACTCCTACGAGCAGTACTTC TRBJ2-7 TRBV7-9 few TRBD1
CASSFTKTGPGGYTF TGTGCCAGCAGTTTCACCAAGACAGGTCCCGGCGGCTACACCTTC TRBJ1-2 TRBV12-3/TRBV12-4 NA NA
CASSAPRTSGGADTQYF TGTGCCAGCAGTGCCCCACGGACTAGCGGGGGGGCAGATACGCAGTATTTT TRBJ2-3 TRBV2 NA TRBD2
CASSLWDAGANVLTF TGTGCCAGCAGCTTATGGGACGCTGGGGCCAACGTCCTGACTTTC TRBJ2-6 TRBV7-9 few NA
CASSPGLAETYEQYF TGTGCCAGCAGCCCGGGACTAGCGGAAACCTACGAGCAGTACTTC TRBJ2-7 TRBV11-2 few TRBD2
CATKRRDREKLFF TGTGCCACAAAACGGCGGGACAGAGAAAAACTGTTTTTT TRBJ1-4 TRBV28 NA TRBD1
CATSISSGGHNEQFF TGTGCCACCAGCATTTCTAGCGGGGGACACAATGAGCAGTTCTTC TRBJ2-1 TRBV15 NA TRBD2
CASSQDLSYELTDTQYF TGTGCCAGCAGCCAAGATCTTTCCTACGAACTCACAGATACGCAGTATTTT TRBJ2-3 TRBV3-1 few NA
CASSLGQPSYEQYF TGTGCCAGCAGCTTAGGACAGCCCTCCTACGAGCAGTACTTC TRBJ2-7 TRBV7-9 NA NA
CASSVRGAQNEQFF TGTGCCAGCAGCGTTCGTGGGGCCCAGAATGAGCAGTTCTTC TRBJ2-1 TRBV9 once NA
CASSSRLNNEQFF TGTGCCAGCAGCTCCCGACTAAACAATGAGCAGTTCTTC TRBJ2-1 TRBV3-1 few NA
CASSLLQFEAFF TGTGCCAGCAGCTTACTCCAGTTTGAAGCTTTCTTT TRBJ1-1 TRBV7-9 few NA
CASSEALRPYEQYF TGTGCCAGCAGTGAAGCGCTTCGGCCCTACGAGCAGTACTTC TRBJ2-7 TRBV2 few NA
CSATTDRGIYEQYF TGCAGTGCTACGACGGACAGGGGAATCTACGAGCAGTACTTC TRBJ2-7 TRBV20-1 NA TRBD1
CASSNVALLQFTSTDTQYF TGTGCCAGCAGCAATGTCGCCCTTTTACAATTTACTAGCACAGATACGCAGTATTTT TRBJ2-3 TRBV11-1 NA NA
CASSSLGVQETQYF TGCGCCAGCAGCTCTCTGGGGGTCCAAGAGACCCAGTACTTC TRBJ2-5 TRBV5-1 NA NA
CASSPPNRLNTGELFF TGTGCCAGCAGCCCCCCTAACAGATTGAACACCGGGGAGCTGTTTTTT TRBJ2-2 TRBV7-6 few NA
CSASVLKLNTEAFF TGCAGTGCTAGTGTCCTGAAGCTGAACACTGAAGCTTTCTTT TRBJ1-1 TRBV20-1 few NA
CASSFRRPYEQYF TGTGCCAGCAGTTTCAGGCGGCCCTACGAGCAGTACTTC TRBJ2-7 TRBV27 few NA
CASSTTGGLANVLTF TGTGCCAGCAGCACCACAGGGGGTCTGGCCAACGTCCTGACTTTC TRBJ2-6 TRBV7-3 NA TRBD1
CATSRGPGVGYEQYF TGTGCCACCAGCAGAGGTCCGGGGGTCGGCTACGAGCAGTACTTC TRBJ2-7 TRBV15 many NA
CASSQEQGSEETQYF TGCGCCAGCAGCCAGGAACAGGGAAGCGAGGAGACCCAGTACTTC TRBJ2-5 TRBV4-1 once NA
CASSPADGSLHEQYF TGTGCCAGCAGCCCCGCGGACGGATCTCTCCACGAGCAGTACTTC TRBJ2-7 TRBV11-2 NA NA
CASRPAPGYEQYF TGTGCCAGCAGACCAGCCCCAGGTTACGAGCAGTACTTC TRBJ2-7 TRBV7-9 NA NA